This TCR beta chain stems from a study of cytomegalovirus exposure and HLA in healthy donors. Per the germline V gene, CDR1 is LNHDA and CDR2 is SQIVND (reference sequence). This CDR3 region has 12 residues. The junction had 7 bases not matched to a gene; V was cut back by 10 bases and J by 7 bases. This clone was detected a few times. Its antigen is as yet unknown. Whole-study findings and limits: The study listed roughly 150 cytomegalovirus-associated TCR beta chains.

The primer mix had 60 Vbeta and 13 Jbeta primers. Clones were sequenced by immunoSEQ multiplex PCR, and TCRdb holds only the in-frame ones, with some missing. The sample consists of approximately 100,000 clones, more than 75% of them appearing once. This sequence was found in a woman aged 45-65 years in good health and CMV-seropositive. Sequencing was carried out using PBMCs. The chain couples TRBV19 to TRBJ2-7; 10 nucleotides align to TRBD1. For the CDR3, the DNA is TGTGCCACGGGACAGGGGTTAAGGGAGCAGTACTTC. Translated, it gives CATGQGLREQYF.